Below are 30 T cell receptor beta chains sequenced from a single sample in a study of shared clonotypes between healthy human individuals. The table came from immunoSEQ multiplex PCR; TCRdb's copy has only in-frame clones and leaves some out. The table includes about 2.4 million clones, approximately 93% detected once. Sequenced material: naive CD4+ T cells from PBMCs. Specified subset: CD45RA+ positively selected. The receptors stem from a man younger than 35 in good health. Some clones in this sample may be carry-over from other donors' samples.

The chain joins TRBV28 to TRBJ2-7, with D unclear. Germline CDR1 MDHEN, CDR2 SYDVKM. The CDR3 totals 14 residues. V was pared by 2 bases and J by 0 bases, with 8 bases between. CDR3: CASSLRPLSYEQYF. CDR3 in DNA: TGTGCCAGCAGTTTAAGACCCCTCTCCTACGAGCAGTACTTC. Combining the CDR3 with reference TRBV28 and TRBJ2-7 gives the whole variable domain DVKVTQSSRYLVKRTGEKVFLECVQDMDHENMFWYRQDPGLGLRLIYFSYDVKMKEKGDIPEGYSVSREKKERFSLILESASTNQTSMYLCASSLRPLSYEQYFGPGTRLTVT.

The chain couples TRBV6-5 to TRBJ2-7; 7 nucleotides line up with TRBD1. Unmatched junction bases numbered 7, after V lost 6 bases and J lost 2 bases. Germline V CDR1 and CDR2: MNHEY, SVGAGI. CDR3 length equals 14 residues. The CDR3: CASRDRKPPYEQYF. The CDR3 region has the DNA TGTGCCAGCAGGGACAGGAAGCCTCCCTACGAGCAGTACTTC.

V and J are TRBV9 and TRBJ2-3; the D gene is possibly TRBD2 (7 bases). The germline V gene has CDR1 SGDLS and CDR2 YYNGEE. V was shortened by 0 bases and J by 6 bases, with 17 bases between the two germline ends. There are 16 residues in the CDR3. The CDR3 is CASSVAKGEGWDTQYF. The CDR3 DNA sequence: TGTGCCAGCAGCGTAGCTAAGGGGGAGGGCTGGGATACGCAGTATTTT.

This chain joins TRBV9 and TRBJ2-7; 8 bases map to TRBD2. CDR3 size: 14 residues. Per germline, CDR1 SGDLS and CDR2 YYNGEE. The V segment lost 4 bases and the J segment 5 bases; nucleotides outside the gene matches: 8. As DNA, the CDR3 is TGTGCCAGCAGCCAGAGCGGGAGAACCGACGAGCAGTACTTC. Its protein is CASSQSGRTDEQYF.

Comment on this clone: The same CDR3 also results from other DNA sequences found in this sample. This rearrangement joins TRBV2 to TRBJ2-5, with D perhaps being TRBD1 or TRBD2 (5 bases each). The CDR3 length is 12 residues. Trimming removed 11 bases from V and 2 bases from J, with 12 bases in between. CDR1 SNHLY and CDR2 FYNNEI come from the germline V gene. The CDR3 loop reads CARRDGQETQYF. CDR3 bases: TGTGCCCGCCGGGACGGACAAGAGACCCAGTACTTC.

This chain links TRBV28 with TRBJ1-2; TRBD1 aligns across 7 bases. The V and J ends lost 4 bases and 2 bases, in that order; junction bases with no gene match: 1. The CDR3 is 13 amino acids. Germline-derived CDR1 and CDR2 are MDHEN and SYDVKM. The CDR3 sequence: CASSWDRNYGYTF. The CDR3 region has the DNA TGTGCCAGCAGTTGGGACAGAAACTATGGCTACACCTTC.

V gene TRBV2 combines with J gene TRBJ2-7, with TRBD1 matching over 8 bases. The CDR3 spans 15 residues. J was trimmed by 3 bases and V by 4 bases; bases with no gene match: 8. CDR1 is SNHLY and CDR2 is FYNNEI in the germline V gene. CDR3 sequence (DNA): TGTGCCAGCAGTGGGATACAGGGGGGAGGCTACGAGCAGTACTTC. It is translated as CASSGIQGGGYEQYF.

The chain is built from TRBV11-1 and TRBJ2-7; TRBD2 is a possible D gene (6 bases). V was clipped by 5 bases and J by 7 bases, with 18 bases between them. Germline V gene lookup returns CDR1 SGHAT and CDR2 FQDESV (reference sequence). The CDR3 runs 14 residues. The CDR3: CASSRRGPGGEQYF. The CDR3 nucleotides read TGTGCCAGCAGCCGGCGGGGCCCTGGGGGGGAGCAGTACTTC.

The rearrangement uses TRBV28 and TRBJ1-2; no clear D gene. The V end was cut by 6 bases, the J end by 8 bases, with 13 bases between. The CDR3 covers 12 residues. The germline CDR1 and CDR2 sequences are MDHEN and SYDVKM. The CDR3 sequence: CASSLEGLGYTF. DNA of the CDR3: TGTGCCAGCAGCCTAGAAGGGTTGGGCTACACCTTC.

This sequence joins TRBV5-6 and TRBJ2-1; tentatively, D is TRBD2 (5 bases). V gave up 4 bases and J gave up 7 bases, with 12 bases separating them. Germline V gene data show CDR1 as SGHDT and CDR2 as YYEEEE. This CDR3 comprises 13 residues. CDR3 nucleotide sequence: TGTGCCAGCAGCACCCGTCGAGGGAATGAGCAGTTCTTC. Translated, it gives CASSTRRGNEQFF.

The V call is TRBV7-6, the J call TRBJ2-2; 9 bases fit TRBD2. This CDR3 contains 17 residues. From germline, CDR1 is SGHVS and CDR2 FNYEAQ. V was pared by 1 base and J by 6 bases, with 9 bases of the junction left unmatched. CDR3 residues: CASSLGFSGLAAGELFF. CDR3 coding DNA: TGTGCCAGCAGCTTAGGTTTCTCGGGACTAGCAGCCGGGGAGCTGTTTTTT.

J is TRBJ2-2 and V is TRBV4-1, with 7 bases fitting TRBD1. This CDR3 comprises 17 residues. From germline, CDR1 is MGHRA and CDR2 YSYEKL. Trimming took 1 base from V and 3 from J; bases not matched to a gene: 8. CDR3 in amino acids: CASSQGGGDRYTGELFF. The CDR3 DNA sequence: TGCGCCAGCAGCCAAGGGGGTGGGGACAGATACACCGGGGAGCTGTTTTTT.

The chain uses TRBV6-1 and TRBJ2-4; D tentatively fits TRBD1 or TRBD2 (6 bases each). Germline-derived CDR1 and CDR2 are MNHNS and SASEGT. V lost 6 bases and J 9 bases, leaving 15 bases between the germline ends. The CDR3 has 13 amino acids. The CDR3 DNA is TGTGCCAGCAGGAGGGGGGCAAGGAGCATTCAGTACTTC. It yields the protein CASRRGARSIQYF.

The V gene is TRBV18, the J gene TRBJ2-1; 13 bases are a match to TRBD2. The CDR3 totals 18 residues. With V trimmed by 3 bases and J by 3 bases, 8 bases remained unmatched. CDR1 and CDR2 from the germline V gene are KGHSH and LQKENI. The CDR3: CASSPPRTSGRGYNEQFF. CDR3 nucleotides: TGTGCCAGCTCACCTCCTCGGACTAGCGGGAGAGGCTACAATGAGCAGTTCTTC.

To note about this clone: Other DNA sequences from this sample encode an identical CDR3 as well. The chain carries TRBV5-1 and TRBJ2-3; D gene uncertain. This CDR3 comprises 15 residues. CDR1 SGHRS and CDR2 YFSETQ come from the germline V gene. V lost 2 bases and J 4 bases, leaving 14 bases between the germline ends. The CDR3: CASSFATGSADTQYF. In DNA form, the CDR3 reads TGCGCCAGCAGCTTTGCTACGGGTTCAGCAGATACGCAGTATTTT.

V and J are TRBV6-5 and TRBJ1-1; D might be TRBD1 (5 bases). The CDR3 loop spans 13 amino acids. Trimming shortened V by 7 bases and J by 8 bases, and 17 bases separated the two germline ends. CDR1 is MNHEY and CDR2 is SVGAGI in the germline V gene. In nucleotides, the CDR3 is TGTGCCAGCAAACTATGGGACGGATCCGAAGCTTTCTTT. This gives the protein CASKLWDGSEAFF.

This chain joins TRBV15 and TRBJ1-4; D call uncertain. The CDR3 is 13 residues long. With 8 bases removed from V and 7 bases from J, the gap between germline ends came to 14 bases. Per the germline V gene, CDR1 is LNHNV and CDR2 is YYDKDF (reference sequence). The CDR3 sequence is CATGSVRSEKLFF. In DNA form, the CDR3 reads TGTGCCACCGGCTCGGTTCGGAGTGAAAAACTGTTTTTT.

The chain is built from TRBV6-1 and TRBJ1-5, with TRBD1 identical over 7 bases. This CDR3 region has 13 residues. Trimming at V came to 6 bases and at J to 5 bases, leaving 4 bases not matched to a gene. The germline V gene has CDR1 MNHNS and CDR2 SASEGT. The CDR3 is CASRGQVDQPQHF. CDR3 DNA: TGTGCCAGCAGAGGACAGGTCGATCAGCCCCAGCATTTT.

The gene calls are TRBV11-2 and TRBJ2-7; 9 positions match TRBD1. This CDR3 has 13 residues. V shed 3 bases and J 6 bases; nucleotides not matched to a gene: 3. The germline gives CDR1 SGHAT, CDR2 FQNNGV. CDR3 sequence reads: CASSFTGGGEQYF. CDR3 sequence (DNA): TGTGCCAGCAGCTTTACAGGGGGCGGCGAGCAGTACTTC.

The chain has TRBV5-1 and TRBJ1-3, with TRBD1 matching 8 bases. The junction had 3 bases not matched to a gene; V was cut back by 2 bases and J by 8 bases. This CDR3 region has 13 residues. Germline CDR1 SGHRS, CDR2 YFSETQ. CDR3 sequence reads: CASSLGQGHTIYF. CDR3 bases: TGCGCCAGCAGCTTAGGACAGGGTCACACCATATATTTT.

CDR3 in DNA: TGTGCCAGCAGCCAAGGGGCAGGGGGCACCGGGGAGCTGTTTTTT. Translation gives CASSQGAGGTGELFF. This sequence joins TRBV5-4 and TRBJ2-2; 7 bases match TRBD1. V was pared by 4 bases and J by 4 bases, with 7 bases of the junction left unmatched. Germline CDR1 SGHNT, CDR2 YYREEE (reference sequence). The CDR3 loop spans 15 amino acids.

V and J are TRBV7-2 and TRBJ2-5; weak D call: TRBD2 (6 bases). This CDR3 has 15 amino acids. Per germline, CDR1 SGHTA and CDR2 FQGNSA. V lost 4 bases to trimming and J lost 5 bases, with 17 bases between them. The DNA of the CDR3 is TGTGCCAGCAGCTCTAGAGTGGGAGGTTGGGAGACCCAGTACTTC. It translates to CASSSRVGGWETQYF.

In this sample, this clone turned up a few times. The chain joins TRBV7-6 to TRBJ1-1; D uncertain. CDR3 length: 13 residues. Germline V CDR1 and CDR2: SGHVS, FNYEAQ. Trimming removed 5 bases from V and 1 base from J, with 8 bases in between. CDR3 bases: TGTGCCAGCAGCAAACAGAAGAACACTGAAGCTTTCTTT. Translating it yields CASSKQKNTEAFF.

V is TRBV18 and J is TRBJ1-1, with D tentatively TRBD1 (5 bases). V lost 4 bases, J lost 8 bases, and 8 bases lay in between. This CDR3 comprises 11 residues. In germline, CDR1 is KGHSH, CDR2 LQKENI. CDR3 in amino acids: CASSLQGEAFF. Written as DNA, the CDR3 is TGTGCCAGCTCACTGCAGGGCGAAGCTTTCTTT.

The rearrangement uses TRBV19 and TRBJ1-4, with D possibly matching TRBD1 (6 bases). The germline V and J ends were trimmed by 4 bases and 5 bases, with 17 bases remaining between them. The CDR3 extends over 16 amino acids. Germline CDR1 is LNHDA and CDR2 is SQIVND (reference sequence). CDR3 region: CASSTPYRRGNEKLFF. In nucleotides, the CDR3 is TGTGCCAGTAGTACACCTTACAGGAGGGGGAATGAAAAACTGTTTTTT.

The chain employs TRBV7-9 and TRBJ2-3, with no clear D. The ends were cut back, 4 bases at V and 0 bases at J, with 8 bases in the middle. This CDR3 has 14 residues. Germline V lookup: CDR1 SEHNR, CDR2 FQNEAQ (reference sequence). CDR3 sequence reads: CASSSDVSTDTQYF. DNA for the CDR3: TGTGCCAGCAGCTCGGACGTCAGCACAGATACGCAGTATTTT.

The CDR3 DNA reads TGCGCCAGCAGTGACGGCGGGTTGGGGAGTGGCAATCAGCCCCAGCATTTT. Protein sequence: CASSDGGLGSGNQPQHF. The gene calls are TRBV10-2 and TRBJ1-5; unclear D gene. The germline V and J ends were trimmed by 3 bases and 2 bases, with 17 bases remaining between them. CDR1 and CDR2 from the germline V gene are WSHSY and SAAADI. The CDR3 is made up of 17 amino acids.

The chain combines TRBV7-2 with TRBJ2-7, with D uncertain. Germline V lookup: CDR1 SGHTA, CDR2 FQGNSA. This CDR3 is built from 12 residues. Trimming cost V 5 bases and J 0 bases, with 5 bases left between them. CDR3 amino acids: CASSPHSYEQYF. For the CDR3, the DNA is TGTGCCAGCAGCCCTCACTCCTACGAGCAGTACTTC.

The chain combines TRBV21-1 with TRBJ1-2. TRBV21-1 is reported as a pseudogene. This CDR3 contains 16 residues. CDR3 sequence (DNA): TGTGCCAGCAGCCTTGGGTCCGCAGTATGTGTCTATGGCTACACCTTC. This sequence encodes CASSLGSAVCVYGYTF.

The V and J genes are TRBV7-6 and TRBJ1-2; D ambiguous. V shed 4 bases and J shed 7 bases, with 16 bases lying between them. In germline, CDR1 is SGHVS, CDR2 FNYEAQ. The CDR3 consists of 14 residues. This chain's CDR3 is CASSSSDELGGYTF. As DNA, the CDR3 is TGTGCCAGCAGCTCATCGGACGAGTTGGGTGGCTACACCTTC.